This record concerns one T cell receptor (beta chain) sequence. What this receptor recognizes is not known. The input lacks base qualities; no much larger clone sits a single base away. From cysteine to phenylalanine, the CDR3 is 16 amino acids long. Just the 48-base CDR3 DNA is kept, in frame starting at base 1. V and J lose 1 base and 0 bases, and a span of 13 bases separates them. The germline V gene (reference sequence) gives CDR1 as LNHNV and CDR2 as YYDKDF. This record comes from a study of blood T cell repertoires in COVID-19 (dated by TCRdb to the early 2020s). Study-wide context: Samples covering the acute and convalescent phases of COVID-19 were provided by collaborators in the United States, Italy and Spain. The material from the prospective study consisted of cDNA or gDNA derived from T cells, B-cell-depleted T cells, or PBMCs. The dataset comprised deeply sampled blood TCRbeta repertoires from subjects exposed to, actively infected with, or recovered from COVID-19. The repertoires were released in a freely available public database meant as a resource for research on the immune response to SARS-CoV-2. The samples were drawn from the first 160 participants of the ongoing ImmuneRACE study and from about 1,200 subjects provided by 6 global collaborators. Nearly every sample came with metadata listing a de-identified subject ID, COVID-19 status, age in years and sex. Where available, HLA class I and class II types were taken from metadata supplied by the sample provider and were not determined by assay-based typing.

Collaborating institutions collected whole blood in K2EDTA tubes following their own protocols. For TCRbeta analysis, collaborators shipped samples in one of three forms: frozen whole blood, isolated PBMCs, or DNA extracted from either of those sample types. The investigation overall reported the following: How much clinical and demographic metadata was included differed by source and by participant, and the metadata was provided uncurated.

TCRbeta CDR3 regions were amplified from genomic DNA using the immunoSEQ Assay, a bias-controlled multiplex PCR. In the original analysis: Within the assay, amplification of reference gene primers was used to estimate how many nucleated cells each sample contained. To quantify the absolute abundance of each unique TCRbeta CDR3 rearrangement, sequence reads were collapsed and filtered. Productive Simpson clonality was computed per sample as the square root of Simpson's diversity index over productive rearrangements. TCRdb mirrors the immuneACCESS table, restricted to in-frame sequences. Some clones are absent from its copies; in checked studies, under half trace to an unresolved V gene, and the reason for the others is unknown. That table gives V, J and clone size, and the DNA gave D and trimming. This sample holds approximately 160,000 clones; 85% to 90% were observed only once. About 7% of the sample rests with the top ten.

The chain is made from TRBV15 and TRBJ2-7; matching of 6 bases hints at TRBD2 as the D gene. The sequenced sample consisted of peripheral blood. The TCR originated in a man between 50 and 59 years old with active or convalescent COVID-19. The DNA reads TGTGCCACCAGCAGAGTGTCGGGACTGTACTCCTACGAGCAGTACTTC. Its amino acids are CATSRVSGLYSYEQYF. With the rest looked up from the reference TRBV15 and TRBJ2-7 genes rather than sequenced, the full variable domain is DAMVIQNPRYQVTQFGKPVTLSCSQTLNHNVMYWYQQKSSQAPKLLFHYYDKDFNNEADTPDNFQSRRPNTSFCFLDIRSPGLGDTAMYLCATSRVSGLYSYEQYFGPGTRLTVT.